The 24 T cell receptor beta chains listed next were all sequenced from one sample in a study of Graves' ophthalmopathy and Graves' hyperthyroidism. RNA transcripts provided the template for amplifying TCR beta CDR3 regions. An opening RT-PCR round employed HTBI primers and preceded a second-round multiplex PCR. TCRdb passed the multiplex PCR reads through MiXCR, listing each CDR3 protein once. In the table there are 400,000 or so distinct CDR3 sequences, approximately 15% of which are singletons. Material for sequencing was peripheral blood. These receptors came from a woman under 30 with stable Graves' hyperthyroidism.

As for this clonotype: Just one base apart from a much larger clone, this may be a read error. V is TRBV29-1 and J is TRBJ1-2; unclear D gene. Germline V gene sequence: CDR1 SQVTM, CDR2 ANQGSEA. This CDR3 has 10 residues. The CDR3 protein is CNIGYYGDTF. The CDR3, as DNA: TGCAACATTGGCTACTATGGCGACACCTTC.

This clonotype has a count of ten or more. J is TRBJ1-1 and V is TRBV6-4; the D gene is possibly TRBD1 (5 bases). V was clipped by 5 bases and J by 0 bases, with 19 bases between them. The CDR3 spans 17 residues. Per germline, CDR1 MRHNA and CDR2 SNTAGT. CDR3 in amino acids: CASSPPGDLFMNTEAFF. The CDR3 DNA is TGTGCCAGCAGTCCCCCGGGGGATCTTTTCATGAACACTGAAGCTTTCTTT.

This clonotype was found many times. The J gene is TRBJ1-2, the V gene TRBV7-2, with D unresolved. Per the germline V gene, CDR1 is SGHTA and CDR2 is FQGNSA. CDR3 length: 13 residues. Trimming took off 9 bases at V and 5 bases at J, with 16 bases between the two ends. CDR3 region: CASSEGSHYGYTF. As DNA, the CDR3 is TGTGCCAGTTCCGAAGGTAGCCATTATGGCTACACCTTC.

Remarks on this clonotype: This may be a read error: a much more frequent sequence differs by one nucleotide. Because it lacks the conserved phenylalanine or tryptophan at the end, this CDR3 is likely a read error. The CDR3 loop is CASSLGLNGYTV. In nucleotides, the CDR3 is TGTGCCAGCAGCTTAGGTCTGAATGGCTACACCGTC. The genes are TRBV7-9 and TRBJ1-2, with D uncertain. The CDR3 sequence is 12 residues long. V was pared by 1 base and J by 6 bases, with 6 bases between. Per the germline V gene, CDR1 is SEHNR and CDR2 is FQNEAQ (reference sequence).

This clonotype was detected ten times or more. This chain joins TRBV5-5 and TRBJ1-1; 8 nucleotides match TRBD1. The J segment lost 0 bases and the V segment lost 1 base, leaving 5 bases of the junction unmatched. CDR3 length: 16 amino acids. Germline V gene sequence: CDR1 SGHKS, CDR2 YYEKEE (reference sequence). The CDR3 sequence: CASSLRQGRLNTEAFF. The CDR3 DNA sequence: TGTGCCAGCAGCTTGAGACAGGGGCGCCTGAACACTGAAGCTTTCTTT.

V and J are TRBV19 and TRBJ2-5, with a tentative D call TRBD1 (5 bases). The V end lost 3 bases, the J end lost 7 bases, and 21 bases lay between the germline ends. The germline gives CDR1 LNHDA, CDR2 SQIVND (reference sequence). The CDR3 consists of 16 residues. The CDR3 loop reads CASSIGFTGAKATQYF. The CDR3 nucleotides read TGTGCCAGTAGTATTGGCTTTACTGGGGCGAAGGCGACCCAGTACTTC.

This chain uses TRBV7-8 with TRBJ2-4; D gene ambiguous. Trimming cost V 4 bases and J 7 bases, with 14 bases left between them. The CDR3 length is 14 residues. CDR1 is SGHVS, CDR2 FQNEAQ, per germline. CDR3 loop: CASSSSRRSNIQYF. CDR3 in DNA: TGTGCCAGCAGCTCTTCTCGAAGAAGTAACATTCAGTACTTC.

This clonotype was recorded at least ten times. This chain joins TRBV20-1 and TRBJ1-3; D unresolved. Germline loops: CDR1 DFQATT, CDR2 SNEGSKA (reference sequence). V lost 3 bases and J 0 bases, leaving 6 bases between the germline ends. The CDR3 has 13 residues. The CDR3 DNA reads TGCAGTGCTAGGCTCTCCTCTGGAAACACCATATATTTT. Translating it yields CSARLSSGNTIYF.

This clonotype appeared many times. V is TRBV6-2 or TRBV6-3 and J is TRBJ2-7; 9 bases align to TRBD2. V shed 4 bases and J 0 bases; nucleotides not matched to a gene: 7. This CDR3 has 16 residues. Germline V gene sequence: CDR1 MNHEY, CDR2 SVGEGT. As DNA, the CDR3 is TGTGCCAGCAGTTCAACTCTAGCGGGGCCCTCCTACGAGCAGTACTTC. It codes for CASSSTLAGPSYEQYF.

This clonotype appeared many times. V and J are TRBV20-1 and TRBJ1-5; D not resolved. V dropped 3 bases and J dropped 5 bases, with 11 bases sitting between them. The CDR3 extends over 13 amino acids. CDR1 is DFQATT, CDR2 SNEGSKA, per germline (reference sequence). This chain's CDR3 is CSASRGLDQPQHF. DNA of the CDR3: TGCAGTGCTAGTAGAGGACTCGATCAGCCCCAGCATTTT.

The chain uses TRBV6-2 or TRBV6-3 and TRBJ2-7, with 11 positions matching TRBD2. V gave up 2 bases and J gave up 0 bases; unmatched junction bases: 9. Per germline, CDR1 MNHEY and CDR2 SVGEGT. This CDR3 spans 18 amino acids. Here the CDR3 reads CASSYPGTSGQLSYEQYF. CDR3 coding DNA: TGTGCCAGCAGTTACCCCGGGACTAGCGGACAACTCTCCTACGAGCAGTACTTC.

The table lists this clonotype with many counts. This chain joins TRBV20-1 and TRBJ1-2; no definite D call. Looked up from germline, CDR1 is DFQATT and CDR2 is SNEGSKA (reference sequence). V was pared by 3 bases and J by 0 bases, with 11 bases between. The CDR3 extends over 14 amino acids. CDR3 amino acids: CSARSTAANYGYTF. CDR3 DNA: TGCAGTGCTAGGTCCACGGCAGCTAACTATGGCTACACCTTC.

This clonotype was seen at least ten times. The rearrangement links TRBV24-1 to TRBJ1-5; no clear D. Trimming pared 5 bases from V and 0 bases from J, leaving 10 bases between. In germline, CDR1 is KGHDR, CDR2 SFDVKD. The length of the CDR3 is 15 residues. The CDR3 reads CATSGQPYSNQPQHF. In nucleotides, the CDR3 is TGTGCCACCAGTGGGCAGCCATATAGCAATCAGCCCCAGCATTTT.

The chain joins TRBV27 to TRBJ1-2; 9 bases line up with TRBD1. The CDR3 spans 15 residues. Germline V gene lookup returns CDR1 MNHEY and CDR2 SMNVEV (reference sequence). V shed 6 bases, J shed 5 bases, and the junction held 10 bases outside the gene matches. CDR3 protein: CASSPLGGTGYGYTF. CDR3 in DNA: TGTGCCAGCAGCCCGCTCGGAGGGACAGGGTATGGCTACACCTTC.

This clonotype has at least ten counts. The genes are TRBV19 and TRBJ1-5, with a weak D call TRBD1 (5 bases). The V end was cut by 1 base, the J end by 4 bases, with 14 bases between. In germline, CDR1 is LNHDA, CDR2 SQIVND (reference sequence). The CDR3 is 16 residues long. Here the CDR3 DNA reads TGTGCCAGTAGTATAGGGCGGGGGGGGTCTAATCAGCCCCAGCATTTT. Residues: CASSIGRGGSNQPQHF.

CDR3 DNA sequence: TGTGCCACCAATATCGTGAACTCCTACGAGCAGTACTTC. It translates to CATNIVNSYEQYF. The chain employs TRBV24-1 and TRBJ2-7; no firm D call. This CDR3 spans 13 amino acids. The germline gives CDR1 KGHDR, CDR2 SFDVKD. Trimming pared 8 bases from V and 0 bases from J, leaving 10 bases between.

This clonotype turned up a few times. This chain links TRBV25-1 with TRBJ1-6, with TRBD1 identical over 9 bases. Germline V gene sequence: CDR1 MGHDK, CDR2 SYGVNS. The CDR3 has 13 residues. Trimming at V came to 4 bases and at J to 14 bases, leaving 6 bases not matched to a gene. The CDR3 loop reads CASSVTGGPALHF. The CDR3 bases are TGTGCCAGCAGTGTAACAGGGGGCCCCGCCCTCCACTTT.

This clonotype was seen ten or more times. The chain combines TRBV6-4 with TRBJ1-2, with TRBD1 matching 9 bases. V shed 7 bases, J shed 3 bases, and the junction held 9 bases outside the gene matches. Germline loops: CDR1 MRHNA, CDR2 SNTAGT. CDR3 size: 15 residues. The CDR3 coding sequence is TGTGCCAGCACCCGGACAGGGGAATTGGACTATGGCTACACCTTC. It codes for CASTRTGELDYGYTF.

A remark on this clonotype: An end of the junction does not agree with germline; a read error may underlie this. The rearrangement uses TRBV7-2 and TRBJ2-2; TRBD2 aligns across 7 bases. Germline V lookup: CDR1 SGHTA, CDR2 FQGNSA. The CDR3 sequence is 15 residues long. The CDR3 sequence: CAGSLRLANTGELFF. CDR3 nucleotides: TGTGCCGGCAGCTTAAGACTAGCCAACACCGGGGAGCTGTTTTTT.

This clonotype was recorded many times. The chain joins TRBV14 to TRBJ2-5; D is uncertain. The CDR3 length is 14 residues. CDR1 and CDR2 from the germline V gene are SGHDN and FVKESK. Trimming shortened V by 1 base and J by 0 bases, and 6 bases separated the two germline ends. The CDR3 region is CASSQVWYQETQYF. As DNA, the CDR3 is TGTGCCAGCAGCCAAGTCTGGTACCAAGAGACCCAGTACTTC. Full variable domain (rest looked up from reference TRBV14 and TRBJ2-5): EAGVTQFPSHSVIEKGQTVTLRCDPISGHDNLYWYRRVMGKEIKFLLHFVKESKQDESGMPNNRFLAERTGGTYSTLKVQPAELEDSGVYFCASSQVWYQETQYFGPGTRLLVL.

This chain uses TRBV11-2 with TRBJ2-2, with 8 bases aligning to TRBD2. Germline values: CDR1 SGHAT, CDR2 FQNNGV. This CDR3 is built from 16 residues. V was pared by 5 bases and J by 3 bases, with 8 bases of the junction left unmatched. The CDR3 sequence is CASSPRGGRDTGELFF. The CDR3 DNA reads TGTGCCAGCAGCCCACGGGGGGGCCGGGACACCGGGGAGCTGTTTTTT.

In its sample, this clonotype was seen a few times. This chain uses TRBV10-3 with TRBJ1-2; TRBD1 aligns across 11 bases. CDR1 is ENHRY and CDR2 is SYGVKD in the germline V gene. This CDR3 spans 12 amino acids. V shed 6 bases, J shed 10 bases, and the junction held 4 bases outside the gene matches. CDR3 sequence reads: CAISGTGGDYTF. CDR3 coding DNA: TGTGCCATCAGCGGGACAGGGGGTGACTACACCTTC.

In this sample, this clonotype turned up many times. The chain couples TRBV4-1 to TRBJ2-7, with D uncertain. This CDR3 comprises 14 residues. Trimming cost V 1 base and J 3 bases, with 10 bases left between them. Germline V CDR1 and CDR2: MGHRA, YSYEKL. The CDR3, as DNA: TGCGCCAGCAGCCAAGGCCTACAGTTCTACGAGCAGTACTTC. Its protein product is CASSQGLQFYEQYF.

This clonotype was counted many times. V and J are TRBV28 and TRBJ1-1, with 7 bases identical to TRBD1. CDR3 length: 15 amino acids. Germline V gives CDR1 MDHEN, CDR2 SYDVKM. Trimming at V came to 6 bases and at J to 5 bases, leaving 12 bases not matched to a gene. The CDR3 spells CASSPPDRVGTEAFF. The DNA of the CDR3 is TGTGCCAGCAGCCCCCCCGACAGGGTAGGGACTGAAGCTTTCTTT.